Presented here are 29 T cell receptor beta chains from one specimen sequenced in a study of T cells after yellow fever vaccination. MiXCR was run by TCRdb on the 5' RACE reads, yielding one entry per CDR3 protein. Of 450,000 to 650,000 distinct CDR3 sequences listed, roughly 22% are singletons. The sample consisted of PBMCs, taken 21 days after the first yellow fever vaccination. The receptors stem from a man younger than 30 who received the YFV17D yellow fever vaccine.

This clonotype has more than one count but fewer than ten. The V gene is TRBV6-1, the J gene TRBJ2-3; 10 nucleotides agree with TRBD2. V dropped 9 bases and J dropped 5; count of bases not matched to a gene: 8. In germline, CDR1 is MNHNS, CDR2 SASEGT. CDR3 length: 14 amino acids. CDR3 sequence reads: CASERGGFEDTQYF. The CDR3 bases are TGTGCCAGTGAGCGGGGGGGTTTTGAAGATACGCAGTATTTT.

Written as DNA, the CDR3 is TGCAGTGCTAGAGCGGGGGTTAGCAATGAGCAGTTCTTC. This encodes CSARAGVSNEQFF. This chain joins TRBV20-1 and TRBJ2-1; D perhaps matches TRBD2 (6 bases). Trimming shortened V by 1 base and J by 6 bases, and 10 bases separated the two germline ends. Germline V gives CDR1 DFQATT, CDR2 SNEGSKA (reference sequence). The CDR3 is made up of 13 amino acids.

The count of this clonotype is one. The chain joins TRBV4-3 to TRBJ2-3; D is unresolved. Trimming removed 0 bases at V and 7 bases at J, with 11 bases between. Germline CDR1 LGHNA, CDR2 YSLEER. This CDR3 spans 14 amino acids. The CDR3 loop reads CASSQEGRRHTQYF. The CDR3 DNA sequence: TGCGCCAGCAGCCAAGAAGGAAGGCGTCATACGCAGTATTTT.

This clonotype was recorded a few times. The chain employs TRBV28 and TRBJ2-1, with D possibly being TRBD2 (5 bases). Trimming left V 7 bases short and J 5 bases short, with 15 bases between. The CDR3 has 14 amino acids. Germline values: CDR1 MDHEN, CDR2 SYDVKM. CDR3 loop: CASKLGGPDNEQFF. The CDR3 DNA reads TGTGCCAGCAAGTTAGGCGGGCCGGACAATGAGCAGTTCTTC. Full variable domain (missing parts from reference TRBV28 and TRBJ2-1): DVKVTQSSRYLVKRTGEKVFLECVQDMDHENMFWYRQDPGLGLRLIYFSYDVKMKEKGDIPEGYSVSREKKERFSLILESASTNQTSMYLCASKLGGPDNEQFFGPGTRLTVL.

This clonotype was observed at least ten times. As DNA, the CDR3 is TGCGCCAGCAGCTTGCTAGCGGGGGGGCGCAATGAGCAGTTCTTC. Amino acid sequence: CASSLLAGGRNEQFF. The V gene is TRBV5-1, the J gene TRBJ2-1; TRBD2 matches 12 bases. J was trimmed by 6 bases and V by 1 base; bases with no gene match: 2. This CDR3 is 15 amino acids long. The germline V gene has CDR1 SGHRS and CDR2 YFSETQ. The full variable domain, its missing parts supplied by reference TRBV5-1 and TRBJ2-1, is KAGVTQTPRYLIKTRGQQVTLSCSPISGHRSVSWYQQTPGQGLQFLFEYFSETQRNKGNFPGRFSGRQFSNSRSEMNVSTLELGDSALYLCASSLLAGGRNEQFFGPGTRLTVL.

CDR3 protein: CASSQGLVWNEQFF. The CDR3 nucleotides are TGTGCCAGCAGCCAGGGACTAGTTTGGAATGAGCAGTTCTTC. The chain couples TRBV7-2 to TRBJ2-1; 8 bases agree with TRBD2. The V gene's germline CDR1 is SGHTA and CDR2 FQGNSA. The junction had 7 bases not matched to a gene; V was cut back by 5 bases and J by 7 bases. The CDR3 length is 14 residues. Supplemented by reference TRBV7-2 and TRBJ2-1, the full variable domain reads GAGVSQSPSNKVTEKGKDVELRCDPISGHTALYWYRQSLGQGLEFLIYFQGNSAPDKSGLPSDRFSAERTGGSVSTLTIQRTQQEDSAVYLCASSQGLVWNEQFFGPGTRLTVL.

The rearrangement joins TRBV7-2 to TRBJ2-3; 9 bases are a match to TRBD2. Germline V gene sequence: CDR1 SGHTA, CDR2 FQGNSA. The CDR3 length is 17 residues. With 5 bases clipped from V and 5 bases from J, the junction kept 14 bases outside the gene matches. Here the CDR3 reads CASSRPMRGGQGDTQYF. DNA of the CDR3: TGTGCCAGCAGCCGCCCCATGCGGGGGGGCCAAGGAGATACGCAGTATTTT.

In this sample, this clonotype turned up a few times. The gene calls are TRBV7-6 and TRBJ1-1, with TRBD1 matching over 7 bases. CDR1 and CDR2 (germline): SGHVS, FNYEAQ. This CDR3 has 15 residues. V lost 3 bases, J lost 0 bases, and 4 bases stayed unmatched. As DNA, the CDR3 is TGTGCCAGCAGCTTTTCCAGGGGGATGAACACTGAAGCTTTCTTT. Its protein product is CASSFSRGMNTEAFF.

The rearrangement joins TRBV12-5 to TRBJ2-1; D is unresolved. The germline V gene has CDR1 LGHNT and CDR2 FRNRAP. The CDR3 extends over 14 amino acids. V lost 3 bases, J lost 4 bases, and 10 bases lay in between. The CDR3 bases are TGTGCTAGTGGTTTCGCAACCGCATACAATGAGCAGTTCTTC. Amino acid sequence: CASGFATAYNEQFF.

In this sample, this clonotype turned up a few times. As DNA, the CDR3 is TGCGCCAGCAGCTTGGGGCACCCCATGAACACTGAAGCTTTCTTT. Its translation: CASSLGHPMNTEAFF. The V call is TRBV5-1, the J call TRBJ1-1; D is unclear. This CDR3 is 15 amino acids long. Trimming removed 0 bases from V and 0 bases from J, with 9 bases in between. The germline V gene encodes CDR1 SGHRS and CDR2 YFSETQ.

The chain is built from TRBV4-2 and TRBJ2-7; TRBD1 matches at 9 bases. Germline loops: CDR1 LGHNA, CDR2 YNFKEQ. V shed 4 bases, J shed 5 bases, and the junction held 21 bases outside the gene matches. This CDR3 contains 19 residues. The CDR3 nucleotides read TGTGCCAGCAGCCCTTTCGATATGAGACAGGGGGAAACATTAAACGAGCAGTACTTC. This codes for CASSPFDMRQGETLNEQYF.

This clonotype has more than one count but fewer than ten. This chain connects TRBV20-1 to TRBJ2-3; possibly TRBD2 for D (6 bases). Germline V gene sequence: CDR1 DFQATT, CDR2 SNEGSKA (reference sequence). Deletions cut 6 bases from V and 6 bases from J, with 22 bases between. The CDR3 spans 15 residues. CDR3 in DNA: TGCAGTGCGCCCGACCCATCTAGCGCCCCTGATACGCAGTATTTT. This sequence encodes CSAPDPSSAPDTQYF.

The sample holds a few counts of this clonotype. This chain connects TRBV29-1 to TRBJ2-1; D is unresolved. In germline, CDR1 is SQVTM, CDR2 ANQGSEA. The length of the CDR3 is 14 residues. Trimming removed 0 bases at V and 9 bases at J, with 15 bases between. This CDR3 reads CSVEDPFGIGEQFF. CDR3 nucleotide sequence: TGCAGCGTTGAAGACCCCTTTGGGATCGGTGAGCAGTTCTTC.

The J gene is TRBJ1-6, the V gene TRBV14, with unresolved D. Trimming removed 4 bases at V and 10 bases at J, with 14 bases between. Germline CDR1 is SGHDN and CDR2 is FVKESK. The CDR3 totals 14 residues. Written as DNA, the CDR3 is TGTGCCAGCAGCCCGCATCGTAGGCTCTCACCCCTCCACTTT. This sequence encodes CASSPHRRLSPLHF. Full variable domain (outside the CDR3, taken from reference TRBV14 and TRBJ1-6): EAGVTQFPSHSVIEKGQTVTLRCDPISGHDNLYWYRRVMGKEIKFLLHFVKESKQDESGMPNNRFLAERTGGTYSTLKVQPAELEDSGVYFCASSPHRRLSPLHFGNGTRLTVT.

V is TRBV7-6 and J is TRBJ2-1; no reliable D call. Trimming left V 5 bases short and J 9 bases short, with 8 bases between. Germline CDR1 and CDR2: SGHVS and FNYEAQ. The CDR3 totals 11 residues. CDR3 bases: TGTGCCAGCAGCGAAGATGCTGAGCAGTTCTTC. It specifies CASSEDAEQFF.

The rearrangement links TRBV12-3 or TRBV12-4 to TRBJ1-2; D may be TRBD1 (5 bases). The CDR3 totals 13 residues. The V end was cut by 6 bases, the J end by 4 bases, with 12 bases between. The CDR3 DNA sequence: TGTGCCAGCAGCGACGGGACTTTCTATGGCTACACCTTC. Residues: CASSDGTFYGYTF.

This clonotype was detected a few times. The rearrangement joins TRBV27 to TRBJ2-7; possible D gene TRBD2, 5 bases. V was clipped by 1 base and J by 0 bases, with 13 bases between them. Germline CDR1 MNHEY, CDR2 SMNVEV (reference sequence). CDR3 length equals 16 residues. CDR3 nucleotide sequence: TGTGCCAGCAGTTTATGGGCTAGCTCCAGCTCCTACGAGCAGTACTTC. Translating it yields CASSLWASSSSYEQYF.

In its sample, this clonotype was seen a few times. This sequence joins TRBV2 and TRBJ2-1; tentatively, D is TRBD1 or TRBD2 (5 bases each). The germline V gene encodes CDR1 SNHLY and CDR2 FYNNEI. V was clipped by 4 bases and J by 0 bases, with 16 bases between them. This CDR3 is 17 amino acids long. CDR3 sequence reads: CASSGHRDGSSYNEQFF. The CDR3 coding sequence is TGTGCCAGCAGTGGCCACCGGGACGGTAGCTCCTACAATGAGCAGTTCTTC.

This rearrangement joins TRBV11-3 to TRBJ2-2, with 7 bases that match TRBD2. Looked up from germline, CDR1 is SGHNT and CDR2 is YENEEA. The CDR3 consists of 15 residues. Trimming cost V 4 bases and J 4 bases; bases outside gene matches: 6. DNA of the CDR3: TGTGCCAGCAGCTCCTCTAGCGGACCCACCGGGGAGCTGTTTTTT. Amino acid sequence: CASSSSSGPTGELFF. Together with reference TRBV11-3 and TRBJ2-2, the CDR3 gives the full variable domain: EAGVVQSPRYKIIEKKQPVAFWCNPISGHNTLYWYLQNLGQGPELLIRYENEEAVDDSQLPKDRFSAERLKGVDSTLKIQPAELGDSAVYLCASSSSSGPTGELFFGEGSRLTVL.

The chain joins TRBV9 to TRBJ2-5; 7 bases map to TRBD2. The CDR3 loop spans 14 amino acids. The trim removed 4 bases at V and 4 bases at J, leaving 7 bases unmatched. Germline-derived CDR1 and CDR2 are SGDLS and YYNGEE. CDR3 protein: CASSSTSLSETQYF. The CDR3 nucleotides are TGTGCCAGCAGCTCGACTAGCCTTTCAGAGACCCAGTACTTC.

The chain uses TRBV20-1 and TRBJ2-2; 7 bases are shared with TRBD2. The germline CDR1 and CDR2 sequences are DFQATT and SNEGSKA (reference sequence). V was pared by 6 bases and J by 0 bases, with 4 bases of the junction left unmatched. The CDR3 is 14 amino acids. Here the CDR3 DNA reads TGCAGTGCGAGAAGCGGGGCGAACACCGGGGAGCTGTTTTTT. It yields the protein CSARSGANTGELFF.

There are many counts of this clonotype. This chain joins TRBV12-3 or TRBV12-4 and TRBJ2-3; D is undetermined. V lost 2 bases to trimming and J lost 0 bases, with 9 bases between them. This CDR3 contains 15 residues. CDR3 in amino acids: CASSLSPVSTDTQYF. As DNA, the CDR3 is TGTGCCAGCAGTTTAAGTCCCGTGAGCACAGATACGCAGTATTTT.

V and J are TRBV7-8 and TRBJ2-6, with D unresolved. V was cut by 2 bases and J by 2 bases, with 10 bases left in between. The CDR3 totals 16 residues. From germline, CDR1 is SGHVS and CDR2 FQNEAQ. The CDR3 nucleotides are TGTGCCAGCAGCTTAACGGCCCTCCCTGGGGCCAACGTCCTGACTTTC. Translation gives CASSLTALPGANVLTF.

This sequence joins TRBV29-1 and TRBJ2-7; weak D call: TRBD1 (6 bases). V shed 4 bases and J shed 3 bases, with 7 bases lying between them. CDR3 length: 11 residues. Germline CDR1 is SQVTM and CDR2 is ANQGSEA. In DNA form, the CDR3 reads TGCAGCGTTGGACAGGACTACGAGCAGTACTTC. It yields the protein CSVGQDYEQYF.

The chain joins TRBV4-3 to TRBJ2-1; 16 bases map to TRBD2. This CDR3 is built from 16 residues. From germline, CDR1 is LGHNA and CDR2 YSLEER. V lost 3 bases to trimming and J lost 5 bases; unmatched junction nucleotides: 1. The CDR3 bases are TGCGCCAGCAGCCAGGGACTAGCGGGGGGGGACAATGAGCAGTTCTTC. Translating it yields CASSQGLAGGDNEQFF.

This clonotype was counted only a few times. This chain joins TRBV20-1 and TRBJ2-7; D possibly matches TRBD1 or TRBD2 (5 bases each). Looked up from germline, CDR1 is DFQATT and CDR2 is SNEGSKA (reference sequence). There are 13 residues in the CDR3. V lost 2 bases and J 12 bases, leaving 20 bases between the germline ends. The CDR3 coding sequence is TGCAGTGCTAGATCTGGGGACGGCCGGGCGTCGTACGTC. It translates to CSARSGDGRASYV.

The chain joins TRBV18 to TRBJ2-5; TRBD2 is a possible D gene (5 bases). This CDR3 comprises 12 residues. V was trimmed by 3 bases and J by 5 bases, leaving 7 bases between them. In germline, CDR1 is KGHSH, CDR2 LQKENI. CDR3 region: CASSPSDETQYF. Written as DNA, the CDR3 is TGTGCCAGCTCACCTAGCGATGAGACCCAGTACTTC.

The chain recombines TRBV30 with TRBJ2-3, with 9 bases fitting TRBD2. Germline CDR1 GTSNPN, CDR2 SVGIG (reference sequence). V lost 3 bases, J lost 2 bases, and 9 bases stayed unmatched. This CDR3 has 16 amino acids. Written as DNA, the CDR3 is TGTGCCTGGAGGGCTCTGGGCGGGGGGGACACAGATACGCAGTATTTT. Amino acid sequence: CAWRALGGGDTDTQYF.

This clonotype was counted a few times. The chain recombines TRBV29-1 with TRBJ2-1, with D maybe TRBD2 (6 bases). Germline V CDR1 and CDR2: SQVTM, ANQGSEA. V lost 1 base and J lost 5, with 12 bases in between. This CDR3 has 14 amino acids. CDR3 sequence (DNA): TGCAGCGTTGAAGTTCAACTAGCAGACAATGAGCAGTTCTTC. This encodes CSVEVQLADNEQFF.